Described below is a single TCR beta chain sequence and its context. The antigen is unknown. This entry belongs to a study of T cell responses to AZD1222 COVID-19 vaccine. Across the study: Analysis merged second doses at about 4 or about 12 weeks. Overall study results and limits: Sampling captured repertoires only after the peak T cell response. Regions left unmutated in variants are reportedly the target of nearly half of spike-specific TCRs. White British donors predominated, females outnumbered males, and clonal diversity was possibly underestimated.

The data were produced by immunoSEQ multiplex PCR, yet TCRdb's version contains in-frame clones alone and is incomplete. The sample lists 150,000 or so clones, roughly 90% occurring once. This clonotype was sampled from an adult in good health. The sample here was peripheral blood, taken on day 0 of AZD1222 vaccination.

The CDR3 region has the DNA TGTGCCAGCAGCGTCGGGACCCCCGGGGCACCCCTCCACTTT. It encodes CASSVGTPGAPLHF. The V gene is TRBV5-4, the J gene TRBJ1-6; TRBD1 is a possible D gene (5 bases). This CDR3 region has 14 residues. V gave up 4 bases and J gave up 11 bases, with 16 bases separating them. The V gene's germline CDR1 is SGHNT and CDR2 YYREEE (reference sequence).